This TCR beta chain was retrieved from a study of blood T cell repertoires in COVID-19. Study as a whole: Collection of acute and convalescent COVID-19 samples took place in the United States, Italy and Spain.

Germline V CDR1 and CDR2: LGHNA, YSLEER. With 5 bases removed from V and 8 bases from J, the gap between germline ends came to 12 bases. This CDR3 is built from 13 residues. Per the original methods: Amplification with reference gene primers provided the estimates of nucleated cell counts. Method: immunoSEQ multiplex PCR; TCRdb's copy keeps in-frame clones and lacks some. Clone size and the V and J calls come from that table; the DNA yielded D and trimming. The data hold 250,000 or so clones, with about 91% observed a single time. Participants, roughly 18 to 89 years old, spanned more than 20 US areas.

The chain recombines TRBV4-3 with TRBJ1-4; the D gene is possibly TRBD1 (6 bases). This receptor was obtained from a woman aged 40-49 years with acute COVID-19. Sequences were obtained from PBMCs or T cells enriched from blood (not recorded which). In DNA form, the CDR3 reads TGCGCCAGCAGCTTGGACAGTGGGGAAAAACTGTTTTTT. Its protein is CASSLDSGEKLFF.